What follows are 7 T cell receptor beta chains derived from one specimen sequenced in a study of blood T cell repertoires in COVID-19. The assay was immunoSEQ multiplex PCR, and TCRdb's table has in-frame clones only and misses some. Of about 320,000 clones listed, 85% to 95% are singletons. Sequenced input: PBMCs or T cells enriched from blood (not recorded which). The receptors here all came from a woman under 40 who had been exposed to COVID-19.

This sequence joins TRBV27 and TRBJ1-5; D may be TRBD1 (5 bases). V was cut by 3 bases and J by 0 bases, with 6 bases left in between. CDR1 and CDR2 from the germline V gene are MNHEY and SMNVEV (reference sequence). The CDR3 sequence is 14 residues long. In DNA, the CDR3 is TGTGCCAGCAGTTTCCAGGGTAGCAATCAGCCCCAGCATTTT. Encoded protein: CASSFQGSNQPQHF.

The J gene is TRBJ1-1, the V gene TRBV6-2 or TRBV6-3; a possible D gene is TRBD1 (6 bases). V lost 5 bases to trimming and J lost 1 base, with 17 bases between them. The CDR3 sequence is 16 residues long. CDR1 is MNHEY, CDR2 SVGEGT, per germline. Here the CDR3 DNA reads TGTGCCAGCAGTACCGTCCGACAGGTTGGGAACACTGAAGCTTTCTTT. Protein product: CASSTVRQVGNTEAFF.

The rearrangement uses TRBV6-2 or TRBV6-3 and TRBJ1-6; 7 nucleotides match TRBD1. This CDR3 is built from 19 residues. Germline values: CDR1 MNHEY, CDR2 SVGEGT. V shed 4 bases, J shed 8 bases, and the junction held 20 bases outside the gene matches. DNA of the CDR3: TGTGCCAGCAGTTCGAACCCCACCGGGACAGCCCGAATCTATTCACCCCTCCACTTT. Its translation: CASSSNPTGTARIYSPLHF.

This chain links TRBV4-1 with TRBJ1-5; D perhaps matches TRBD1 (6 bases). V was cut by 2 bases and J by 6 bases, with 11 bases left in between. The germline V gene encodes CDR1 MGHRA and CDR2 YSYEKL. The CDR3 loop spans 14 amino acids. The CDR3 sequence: CASSQQGSAQPQHF. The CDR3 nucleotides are TGCGCCAGCAGCCAACAGGGGAGTGCTCAGCCCCAGCATTTT.

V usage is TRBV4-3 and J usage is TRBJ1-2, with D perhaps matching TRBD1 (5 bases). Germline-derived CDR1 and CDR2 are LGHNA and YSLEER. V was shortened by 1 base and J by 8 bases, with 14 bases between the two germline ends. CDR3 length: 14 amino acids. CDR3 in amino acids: CASSQGQPGGGYTF. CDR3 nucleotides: TGCGCCAGCAGCCAAGGACAGCCTGGGGGGGGCTACACCTTC.

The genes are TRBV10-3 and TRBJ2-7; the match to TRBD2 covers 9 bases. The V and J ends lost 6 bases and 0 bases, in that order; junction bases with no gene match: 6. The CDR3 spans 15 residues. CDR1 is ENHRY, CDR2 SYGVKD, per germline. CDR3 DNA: TGTGCCATCAGCCCTATTAGCGGGGGCTCCTACGAGCAGTACTTC. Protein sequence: CAISPISGGSYEQYF.

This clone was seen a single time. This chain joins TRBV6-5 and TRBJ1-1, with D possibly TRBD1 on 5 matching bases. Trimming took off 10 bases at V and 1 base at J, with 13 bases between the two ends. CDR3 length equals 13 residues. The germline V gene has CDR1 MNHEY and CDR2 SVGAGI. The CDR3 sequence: CANQGIGNTEAFF. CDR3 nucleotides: TGTGCCAACCAGGGCATCGGGAACACTGAAGCTTTCTTT.